The next 30 T cell receptor beta chains were all read from a single sample in a study of blood T cell repertoires in COVID-19. Using immunoSEQ multiplex PCR, the repertoire was profiled, and TCRdb retains in-frame clones only, with some absent. The sample carries about 170,000 clones, approximately 79% recorded once. Input material: PBMCs or T cells enriched from blood (not recorded which). These receptor sequences come from a woman between 70 and 85 years old in a cohort exposed to, infected with or recovered from COVID-19 (not recorded which).

The sample holds one count of this clone. The gene calls are TRBV30 and TRBJ1-3; 7 bases align to TRBD1. In germline, CDR1 is GTSNPN, CDR2 SVGIG (reference sequence). The CDR3 has 16 amino acids. V dropped 3 bases and J dropped 1; count of bases not matched to a gene: 9. The CDR3 is CAWSLRRTGSGNTIYF. The CDR3 nucleotides read TGTGCCTGGAGCCTACGGAGGACAGGTTCTGGAAACACCATATATTTT.

V usage is TRBV24-1 and J usage is TRBJ2-1; D unresolved. The CDR3 extends over 15 amino acids. The V gene's germline CDR1 is KGHDR and CDR2 SFDVKD. Trimming took off 6 bases at V and 3 bases at J, with 14 bases between the two ends. The chain's CDR3 is CATSPTNTIYNEQFF. CDR3 in DNA: TGTGCCACCAGTCCGACGAATACTATCTACAATGAGCAGTTCTTC.

The gene calls are TRBV5-1 and TRBJ1-1; 7 bases map to TRBD1. The trim removed 0 bases at V and 6 bases at J, leaving 8 bases unmatched. CDR1 is SGHRS and CDR2 is YFSETQ in the germline V gene. The CDR3 totals 15 residues. CDR3 in amino acids: CASSLDDREAAEAFF. As DNA, the CDR3 is TGCGCCAGCAGCTTGGATGACAGGGAGGCTGCTGAAGCTTTCTTT.

V usage is TRBV11-3 and J usage is TRBJ2-5; a possible D gene is TRBD1 (5 bases). CDR3 length: 14 amino acids. Deletions cut 5 bases from V and 4 bases from J, with 14 bases between. The germline CDR1 and CDR2 sequences are SGHNT and YENEEA. Here the CDR3 DNA reads TGTGCCAGCAGCCGTCAGGGATCGTTAGAGACCCAGTACTTC. It yields the protein CASSRQGSLETQYF.

Only a few counts were recorded for this clone. This chain links TRBV18 with TRBJ1-2; no reliable D call. Deletions cut 3 bases from V and 3 bases from J, with 14 bases between. Germline CDR1 reads KGHSH; CDR2 reads LQKENI. The CDR3 consists of 15 residues. The CDR3 nucleotides are TGTGCCAGCTCACCCCGGAACCCGGGTGACTATGGCTACACCTTC. Translation gives CASSPRNPGDYGYTF.

This rearrangement joins TRBV10-3 to TRBJ1-5, with TRBD1 as a possible D gene (6 bases). In germline, CDR1 is ENHRY, CDR2 SYGVKD. Trimming removed 6 bases at V and 9 bases at J, with 15 bases between. This CDR3 is 13 amino acids long. The CDR3 sequence is CAIRTGLEAPQHF. The DNA of the CDR3 is TGTGCCATCAGAACAGGGTTGGAGGCGCCCCAGCATTTT.

This clone has a handful of counts. CDR3: CASSPGQRHGYTF. CDR3 coding DNA: TGTGCCAGCAGCCCCGGACAGAGACATGGCTACACCTTC. V is TRBV7-9 and J is TRBJ1-2; D is possibly TRBD1 (6 bases). Between the trimmed V and J ends, which lost 5 bases and 6 bases, there was a span of 13 bases. The CDR3 is 13 amino acids. Per the germline V gene, CDR1 is SEHNR and CDR2 is FQNEAQ (reference sequence).

The chain joins TRBV28 to TRBJ2-2, with 11 nucleotides matching TRBD2. Germline lookup yields CDR1 MDHEN and CDR2 SYDVKM. The CDR3 is 14 amino acids. This CDR3 reads CGATSGGNTGELFF. The CDR3 DNA follows: TGTGGAGCCACTAGCGGGGGAAACACCGGGGAGCTGTTTTTT.

V gene TRBV19 combines with J gene TRBJ1-6; 7 positions agree with TRBD1. CDR3 length equals 15 residues. The germline gives CDR1 LNHDA, CDR2 SQIVND (reference sequence). Unmatched junction bases numbered 10, after V lost 5 bases and J lost 9 bases. The CDR3 protein is CASSERQGEGSPLHF. Here the CDR3 DNA reads TGTGCCAGTAGTGAACGACAGGGCGAGGGTTCACCCCTCCACTTT.

The chain couples TRBV12-3 or TRBV12-4 to TRBJ1-2; D unclear. Trimming stripped 3 bases from V and 8 bases from J, with 13 bases between. This CDR3 spans 13 amino acids. This CDR3 is CASSFTGSGGYTF. CDR3 sequence (DNA): TGTGCCAGCAGTTTTACGGGGTCGGGAGGCTACACCTTC.

This clone has a single count. The chain combines TRBV7-9 with TRBJ2-1; TRBD2 agrees at 14 bases. The ends lost 8 bases at V and 1 base at J; junction bases unmatched: 10. CDR1 is SEHNR, CDR2 FQNEAQ, per germline (reference sequence). The CDR3 has 18 residues. CDR3 loop: CASGRPTSGRASYNEQFF. CDR3 DNA: TGTGCCAGCGGTAGGCCGACTAGCGGGAGGGCATCCTACAATGAGCAGTTCTTC.

The chain joins TRBV18 to TRBJ2-5; 7 bases fit TRBD1. Trimming removed 3 bases from V and 4 bases from J; junction bases left unmatched: 8. This CDR3 comprises 15 residues. CDR1 and CDR2 (germline): KGHSH, LQKENI. CDR3 residues: CASSPSQGLGETQYF. The CDR3 DNA sequence: TGTGCCAGCTCACCCTCACAGGGGTTAGGAGAGACCCAGTACTTC.

This clone was picked up a small number of times. The chain links TRBV19 to TRBJ1-5; D is uncertain. The CDR3 covers 13 residues. V shed 1 base and J shed 4 bases, with 5 bases lying between them. Germline assignment: CDR1 LNHDA and CDR2 SQIVND (reference sequence). The CDR3 nucleotides are TGTGCCAGTAGTATAGCCAGGAATCAGCCCCAGCATTTT. This gives the protein CASSIARNQPQHF.

This clone showed up just once. The chain recombines TRBV12-3 or TRBV12-4 with TRBJ2-1; D gene ambiguous. The CDR3 is 12 amino acids. Trimming stripped 4 bases from V and 10 bases from J, with 11 bases between. CDR3 region: CASSWALREQFF. CDR3 bases: TGTGCCAGCAGTTGGGCGCTCAGGGAGCAGTTCTTC.

The chain carries TRBV29-1 and TRBJ2-3, with 9 bases aligning to TRBD1. Germline CDR1 SQVTM, CDR2 ANQGSEA. The V and J ends lost 1 base and 1 base, in that order; junction bases with no gene match: 6. This CDR3 is built from 16 residues. CDR3 residues: CSVEGATGGRTDTQYF. The DNA for the CDR3 is TGCAGCGTTGAAGGGGCGACAGGGGGACGCACAGATACGCAGTATTTT.

The V call is TRBV7-2, the J call TRBJ2-1; D is possibly TRBD1 (5 bases). Germline lookup yields CDR1 SGHTA and CDR2 FQGNSA. The V gene lost 3 bases and the J gene lost 6 bases, with 6 bases spanning the gap. The CDR3 spans 12 residues. The CDR3 DNA follows: TGTGCCAGCAGCTTCACAGGCAATGAGCAGTTCTTC. Translated, it gives CASSFTGNEQFF.

This chain connects TRBV7-9 to TRBJ2-2; D uncertain. There are 15 residues in the CDR3. Trimming stripped 0 bases from V and 7 bases from J, with 12 bases between. Germline V gene data show CDR1 as SEHNR and CDR2 as FQNEAQ (reference sequence). CDR3 nucleotide sequence: TGTGCCAGCAGCTTAGCGCTCGCCAGAGGCGGGGAGCTGTTTTTT. Translating gives CASSLALARGGELFF.

This chain uses TRBV12-3 or TRBV12-4 with TRBJ1-3; no clear D gene. CDR3 length equals 13 residues. V shed 4 bases and J shed 4 bases, with 8 bases lying between them. The CDR3 reads CASSSGSGNTIYF. In DNA form, the CDR3 reads TGTGCCAGCAGTTCTGGTAGCGGAAACACCATATATTTT.

The chain joins TRBV10-1 to TRBJ2-5, with D possibly TRBD2 on 5 matching bases. Trimming shortened V by 8 bases and J by 1 base, and 17 bases separated the two germline ends. The CDR3 loop spans 15 amino acids. The germline V gene has CDR1 WNHNN and CDR2 SYGVQD (reference sequence). The CDR3 DNA is TGCGCCAGCTCCCGAGGGCAGGTTGGCCAAGAGACCCAGTACTTC. Encoded protein: CASSRGQVGQETQYF.

The V gene is TRBV3-1 (or the pseudogene TRBV3-2), the J gene TRBJ1-1, with D possibly matching TRBD1 (5 bases). The CDR3 has 15 amino acids. From germline, CDR1 is LGHDT and CDR2 YNNKEL (reference sequence). The V end lost 3 bases, the J end lost 2 bases, and 13 bases lay between the germline ends. CDR3 residues: CASSHRQTPNTEAFF. Here the CDR3 DNA reads TGTGCCAGCAGCCATCGACAGACGCCAAACACTGAAGCTTTCTTT.

This clone was counted a single time. The V and J genes are TRBV9 and TRBJ1-2, with 8 nucleotides matching TRBD1. Per germline, CDR1 SGDLS and CDR2 YYNGEE. The CDR3 loop spans 14 amino acids. Trimming at V came to 0 bases and at J to 6 bases, leaving 4 bases not matched to a gene. CDR3 region: CASSVGRGQDGYTF. CDR3 nucleotides: TGTGCCAGCAGCGTAGGCAGGGGGCAAGATGGCTACACCTTC.

The V gene is TRBV28, the J gene TRBJ1-5; no clear D. The germline gives CDR1 MDHEN, CDR2 SYDVKM. V was shortened by 8 bases and J by 0 bases, with 5 bases between the two germline ends. The CDR3 runs to 12 residues. CDR3 amino acids: CASQVSNQPQHF. The CDR3 region has the DNA TGTGCCAGCCAGGTTAGCAATCAGCCCCAGCATTTT.

The V gene is TRBV19, the J gene TRBJ1-6; 7 positions match TRBD1. Germline V CDR1 and CDR2: LNHDA, SQIVND (reference sequence). This CDR3 contains 15 residues. The junction had 7 bases not matched to a gene; V was cut back by 4 bases and J by 7 bases. The CDR3 coding sequence is TGTGCCAGTAGTAGGACCGGGACAGCCAATTCACCCCTCCACTTT. Amino acids: CASSRTGTANSPLHF. The full variable domain, with the rest looked up from reference TRBV19 and TRBJ1-6, is DGGITQSPKYLFRKEGQNVTLSCEQNLNHDAMYWYRQDPGQGLRLIYYSQIVNDFQKGDIAEGYSVSREKKESFPLTVTSAQKNPTAFYLCASSRTGTANSPLHFGNGTRLTVT.

The rearrangement joins TRBV28 to TRBJ2-7; 7 bases match TRBD1. Trimming at V came to 4 bases and at J to 3 bases, leaving 9 bases not matched to a gene. There are 15 residues in the CDR3. The germline V gene encodes CDR1 MDHEN and CDR2 SYDVKM. The CDR3 DNA is TGTGCCAGCAGTTCGAGAGGGACAGAGTTCTACGAGCAGTACTTC. Translating it yields CASSSRGTEFYEQYF.

This clone was counted only a few times. This chain joins TRBV19 and TRBJ2-1, with 7 bases aligning to TRBD1. The CDR3 covers 15 residues. Trimming at V came to 1 base and at J to 8 bases, leaving 8 bases not matched to a gene. Germline lookup yields CDR1 LNHDA and CDR2 SQIVND (reference sequence). CDR3 sequence: CASSIGRQGVYEQFF. DNA for the CDR3: TGTGCCAGTAGTATAGGTCGACAGGGAGTCTATGAGCAGTTCTTC. The full variable domain, with the rest looked up from reference TRBV19 and TRBJ2-1, is DGGITQSPKYLFRKEGQNVTLSCEQNLNHDAMYWYRQDPGQGLRLIYYSQIVNDFQKGDIAEGYSVSREKKESFPLTVTSAQKNPTAFYLCASSIGRQGVYEQFFGPGTRLTVL.

The rearrangement uses TRBV18 and TRBJ1-2, with D uncertain. The CDR3 consists of 13 residues. Between the trimmed V and J ends, which lost 3 bases and 2 bases, there was a span of 7 bases. The germline V gene has CDR1 KGHSH and CDR2 LQKENI. CDR3 nucleotides: TGTGCCAGCTCACCTGACGGGAACTATGGCTACACCTTC. Protein: CASSPDGNYGYTF.

V is TRBV7-8 and J is TRBJ2-1, with 9 bases that match TRBD2. This CDR3 contains 18 residues. The germline V gene has CDR1 SGHVS and CDR2 FQNEAQ. The ends lost 1 base at V and 5 bases at J; junction bases unmatched: 12. CDR3 region: CASSLVAGGFEDDNEQFF. CDR3 in DNA: TGTGCCAGCAGCTTAGTGGCGGGAGGGTTTGAGGATGACAATGAGCAGTTCTTC.

This chain connects TRBV20-1 to TRBJ2-7, with 7 positions matching TRBD2. Trimming removed 3 bases from V and 0 bases from J; junction bases left unmatched: 5. The CDR3 runs to 14 residues. The V gene's germline CDR1 is DFQATT and CDR2 SNEGSKA (reference sequence). In nucleotides, the CDR3 is TGCAGTGCTAGTAAGTCTAGCGGCTCCTACGAGCAGTACTTC. Translating it yields CSASKSSGSYEQYF.

This chain connects TRBV18 to TRBJ2-1, with TRBD2 identical over 7 bases. The CDR3 spans 17 residues. Germline V lookup: CDR1 KGHSH, CDR2 LQKENI. Trimming at V came to 5 bases and at J to 0 bases, leaving 10 bases not matched to a gene. The CDR3 protein is CASSASLLASSYNEQFF. DNA of the CDR3: TGTGCCAGCTCAGCCTCCTTACTAGCGAGCTCCTACAATGAGCAGTTCTTC. Filled out from reference TRBV18 and TRBJ2-1, the complete variable domain reads NAGVMQNPRHLVRRRGQEARLRCSPMKGHSHVYWYRQLPEEGLKFMVYLQKENIIDESGMPKERFSAEFPKEGPSILRIQQVVRGDSAAYFCASSASLLASSYNEQFFGPGTRLTVL.

This chain uses TRBV7-2 with TRBJ2-3; weak D call: TRBD1 (5 bases). The V and J ends lost 0 bases and 4 bases respectively, with 11 bases between them. In germline, CDR1 is SGHTA, CDR2 FQGNSA. The CDR3 totals 15 residues. The CDR3 loop is CASSLAQGFADTQYF. As DNA, the CDR3 is TGTGCCAGCAGCTTAGCTCAGGGTTTTGCAGATACGCAGTATTTT.